These 20 T cell receptor beta chains were all obtained from the same sample, sequenced in a study of blood T cell repertoires in COVID-19. Produced via immunoSEQ multiplex PCR; TCRdb's table is partial and in-frame only. The data contain about 300,000 clones, under 90% of them singletons. Sequenced input: peripheral blood. These receptor sequences come from a woman aged 30 to 39 with COVID-19, enrolled during active disease.

CDR3 sequence: CASSRRDRAYNEQFF. The CDR3 bases are TGTGCCAGTAGTCGCCGGGACAGGGCCTACAATGAGCAGTTCTTC. This chain connects TRBV19 to TRBJ2-1; 9 nucleotides align to TRBD1. V lost 5 bases to trimming and J lost 2 bases; unmatched junction nucleotides: 4. Looked up from germline, CDR1 is LNHDA and CDR2 is SQIVND (reference sequence). The CDR3 is 15 amino acids. Full variable domain (remainder filled in from reference TRBV19 and TRBJ2-1): DGGITQSPKYLFRKEGQNVTLSCEQNLNHDAMYWYRQDPGQGLRLIYYSQIVNDFQKGDIAEGYSVSREKKESFPLTVTSAQKNPTAFYLCASSRRDRAYNEQFFGPGTRLTVL.

The rearrangement uses TRBV11-3 and TRBJ1-1; 9 nucleotides match TRBD1. Germline-derived CDR1 and CDR2 are SGHNT and YENEEA. CDR3 length: 15 residues. J was trimmed by 1 base and V by 5 bases; bases with no gene match: 5. The CDR3 nucleotides are TGTGCCAGCAGCCCTCGGACAGGGGAGAACACTGAAGCTTTCTTT. Translation gives CASSPRTGENTEAFF.

The chain has TRBV9 and TRBJ1-6; 7 nucleotides align to TRBD1. CDR3 size: 17 residues. Trimming removed 3 bases from V and 1 base from J; junction bases left unmatched: 7. Per the germline V gene, CDR1 is SGDLS and CDR2 is YYNGEE. DNA of the CDR3: TGTGCCAGCAGCGAAGACAGGGAGGTTTCCTATAATTCACCCCTCCACTTT. This translates into CASSEDREVSYNSPLHF.

This clone has a single count. J is TRBJ1-2 and V is TRBV18; D possibly corresponds to TRBD1 (6 bases). The germline V and J ends were trimmed by 3 bases and 4 bases, with 15 bases remaining between them. Per the germline V gene, CDR1 is KGHSH and CDR2 is LQKENI. CDR3 length: 15 residues. The CDR3 region has the DNA TGTGCCAGCTCACCGGAGACAGGACTTCCCTATGGCTACACCTTC. It encodes CASSPETGLPYGYTF.

CDR3 protein: CASSLDGSFYNSPLHF. The CDR3 coding sequence is TGTGCCAGCAGCTTAGATGGGAGCTTCTATAATTCACCCCTCCACTTT. This sequence joins TRBV11-1 and TRBJ1-6, with D unresolved. Germline values: CDR1 SGHAT, CDR2 FQDESV (reference sequence). The CDR3 runs to 16 residues. Trimming cost V 1 base and J 3 bases, with 10 bases left between them.

The chain has TRBV7-8 and TRBJ2-3; 12 nucleotides line up with TRBD2. Germline V CDR1 and CDR2: SGHVS, FQNEAQ. This CDR3 is 16 amino acids long. Trimming cost V 2 bases and J 5 bases; bases outside gene matches: 5. The CDR3 region is CASSLLAGGPGDTQYF. The CDR3 nucleotides are TGTGCCAGCAGCTTACTAGCGGGGGGGCCTGGAGATACGCAGTATTTT.

The table lists this clone with a count of one. The chain has TRBV3-1 (or the pseudogene TRBV3-2) and TRBJ2-3; perhaps TRBD2 as D (7 bases). V was shortened by 4 bases and J by 6 bases, with 26 bases between the two germline ends. Germline CDR1 is LGHDT and CDR2 is YNNKEL (reference sequence). The CDR3 is 18 residues long. The chain's CDR3 is CASSPGASGGIGGDTQYF. In DNA form, the CDR3 reads TGTGCCAGCAGCCCTGGGGCTAGCGGCGGTATAGGGGGGGATACGCAGTATTTT.

The rearrangement links TRBV19 to TRBJ1-2; 7 nucleotides match TRBD1. The J segment lost 4 bases and the V segment lost 9 bases, leaving 8 bases of the junction unmatched. The CDR3 covers 13 residues. CDR1 and CDR2 (germline): LNHDA, SQIVND (reference sequence). Here the CDR3 reads CASRGAGFYGYTF. CDR3 coding DNA: TGTGCCAGCAGGGGGGCAGGGTTCTATGGCTACACCTTC. The full variable domain, in which reference TRBV19 and TRBJ1-2 provide the parts outside the CDR3, is DGGITQSPKYLFRKEGQNVTLSCEQNLNHDAMYWYRQDPGQGLRLIYYSQIVNDFQKGDIAEGYSVSREKKESFPLTVTSAQKNPTAFYLCASRGAGFYGYTFGSGTRLTVV.

The rearrangement joins TRBV28 to TRBJ1-6, with no clear D. Germline CDR1 and CDR2: MDHEN and SYDVKM. The V and J ends lost 7 bases and 8 bases respectively, with 9 bases between them. The length of the CDR3 is 12 residues. CDR3 nucleotide sequence: TGTGCCAGCAATGTACTGGATTCACCCCTCCACTTT. Translated: CASNVLDSPLHF.

The chain combines TRBV2 with TRBJ2-7; 7 bases match TRBD2. J gave up 1 base and V 9 bases, and 3 bases lay outside the gene matches. Germline V CDR1 and CDR2: SNHLY, FYNNEI. The CDR3 contains 12 residues. In nucleotides, the CDR3 is TGTGCCAGTAGCGGGCCTTCCTACGAGCAGTACTTC. This codes for CASSGPSYEQYF.

The chain is built from TRBV19 and TRBJ2-2; the D gene is possibly TRBD1 (6 bases). Germline CDR1 reads LNHDA; CDR2 reads SQIVND (reference sequence). V shed 3 bases and J shed 6 bases, with 11 bases lying between them. CDR3 length: 14 residues. The CDR3 region is CASSITQGSGELFF. CDR3 DNA: TGTGCCAGTAGTATTACACAGGGTTCCGGGGAGCTGTTTTTT.

The gene calls are TRBV7-9 and TRBJ1-6, with 9 bases matching TRBD1. This CDR3 region has 15 residues. The V gene end was trimmed by 2 bases and the J gene end by 7 bases; junction bases not matched to a gene: 3. In germline, CDR1 is SEHNR, CDR2 FQNEAQ (reference sequence). The CDR3 DNA sequence: TGTGCCAGCAGCTTATGGGGACAGGGAAATTCACCCCTCCACTTT. Residues: CASSLWGQGNSPLHF.

V gene TRBV24-1 combines with J gene TRBJ1-2; D is undetermined. Trimming pared 5 bases from V and 2 bases from J, leaving 8 bases between. The germline CDR1 and CDR2 sequences are KGHDR and SFDVKD. This CDR3 is 13 amino acids long. The CDR3: CATSATRNYGYTF. DNA for the CDR3: TGTGCCACCAGTGCAACTAGAAACTATGGCTACACCTTC.

This chain links TRBV7-3 with TRBJ2-2, with TRBD2 as a possible D gene (5 bases). The germline V gene has CDR1 SGHTA and CDR2 FQGTGA. This CDR3 is built from 13 residues. Between the trimmed V and J ends, which lost 3 bases and 7 bases, there was a span of 9 bases. The CDR3 region is CASSFGVSGELFF. CDR3 coding DNA: TGTGCCAGCAGCTTCGGGGTCAGCGGGGAGCTGTTTTTT.

The chain couples TRBV6-6 to TRBJ1-5; tentative D call: TRBD1 (5 bases). Trimming pared 6 bases from V and 4 bases from J, leaving 13 bases between. This CDR3 region has 14 residues. The germline V gene has CDR1 MNHNY and CDR2 SVGAGI (reference sequence). CDR3 nucleotide sequence: TGTGCCAGCAGACTCGGGGGACCTAATCAGCCCCAGCATTTT. Translated: CASRLGGPNQPQHF.

V gene TRBV7-3 combines with J gene TRBJ2-1; TRBD1 agrees at 9 bases. CDR1 is SGHTA and CDR2 is FQGTGA in the germline V gene. The ends lost 3 bases at V and 4 bases at J; junction bases unmatched: 1. The CDR3 is 14 residues long. DNA for the CDR3: TGTGCCAGCAGCTTCGGGACAGGGTACAATGAGCAGTTCTTC. Its translation is CASSFGTGYNEQFF.

The sample holds one count of this clone. CDR3 amino acids: CSAPGGETQYF. In nucleotides, the CDR3 is TGCAGTGCCCCCGGGGGTGAGACCCAGTACTTC. V usage is TRBV20-1 and J usage is TRBJ2-5; D might be TRBD2 (6 bases). V lost 6 bases to trimming and J lost 5 bases, with 10 bases between them. The CDR3 has 11 residues. The germline gives CDR1 DFQATT, CDR2 SNEGSKA (reference sequence).

This clone was detected only once. The gene calls are TRBV6-6 and TRBJ1-1; 8 bases map to TRBD1. V was clipped by 0 bases and J by 5 bases; unmatched bases: 5. The CDR3 has 15 amino acids. Germline V CDR1 and CDR2: MNHNY, SVGAGI (reference sequence). CDR3 sequence reads: CASSYSPGGNTEAFF. Here the CDR3 DNA reads TGTGCCAGCAGTTACTCGCCAGGGGGCAATACTGAAGCTTTCTTT.

The chain is built from TRBV24-1 and TRBJ1-1; 8 bases line up with TRBD1. The CDR3 loop spans 15 amino acids. V trimming: 2 bases; J trimming: 8 bases; junction bases outside the gene matches: 9. Germline assignment: CDR1 KGHDR and CDR2 SFDVKD. The CDR3 DNA follows: TGTGCCACCAGTGATTCAACCTGGACAGGGAGGGAAGCTTTCTTT. As protein: CATSDSTWTGREAFF.

CDR3 sequence (DNA): TGTGCCAGCAGCTCTCAGGGGCAGGGACCCCCCTACGAGCAGTACTTC. This translates into CASSSQGQGPPYEQYF. The chain couples TRBV9 to TRBJ2-7, with TRBD1 as a possible D gene (6 bases). This CDR3 has 16 residues. V dropped 4 bases and J dropped 2 bases, with 19 bases sitting between them. Germline V gives CDR1 SGDLS, CDR2 YYNGEE.